Listed here is a single T cell receptor beta chain. Its target is not known. The CDR3 has 15 residues. J was trimmed by 5 bases and V by 2 bases; bases with no gene match: 6. CDR1 and CDR2 from the germline V gene are SGHTA and FQGNSA. These data are taken from a study of cytomegalovirus exposure and HLA in healthy donors. Study findings and constraints: A few chains tied to CMV proved CMV antigen-specific in vitro. Reportedly, cytomegalovirus status was diagnosed with high sensitivity and specificity. It was about 180 TCR beta chains that were listed as cytomegalovirus-associated.

Clones were sequenced by immunoSEQ multiplex PCR, and TCRdb holds only the in-frame ones, with some missing. This table holds 150,000 to 200,000 clones, 85% to 90% found once. The study drew the donors from its roughly 120-subject validation cohort, separate from the roughly 700-subject first cohort. The clonotype originates from a young woman in good health and CMV-seropositive. The rearrangement links TRBV7-2 to TRBJ2-7; 10 positions match TRBD2. Material for sequencing was PBMCs. The CDR3 sequence: CASSLRSGTSDEQYF. Written as DNA, the CDR3 is TGTGCCAGCAGCTTACGGTCCGGGACTAGCGACGAGCAGTACTTC. The complete variable domain, with remaining parts taken from reference TRBV7-2 and TRBJ2-7, reads GAGVSQSPSNKVTEKGKDVELRCDPISGHTALYWYRQSLGQGLEFLIYFQGNSAPDKSGLPSDRFSAERTGGSVSTLTIQRTQQEDSAVYLCASSLRSGTSDEQYFGPGTRLTVT.